The 7 T cell receptor beta chains listed next were all sequenced from one sample in a study of blood T cell repertoires in COVID-19. Generated by immunoSEQ multiplex PCR, the TCRdb table keeps only in-frame clones and is missing some. Seen here are 270,000 or so clones, approximately 84% observed once, and the top ten hold more than 1.1%. What was sequenced was peripheral blood. All receptors derive from a human donor with COVID-19, enrolled during active disease. The donor label of this sample is uncertain.

The rearrangement joins TRBV28 to TRBJ2-2, with a tentative D call TRBD2 (6 bases). V was pared by 3 bases and J by 0 bases, with 8 bases between. This CDR3 spans 15 amino acids. Germline V gene data show CDR1 as MDHEN and CDR2 as SYDVKM. CDR3 bases: TGTGCCAGCAGTTTTTCGGGGGCGAACACCGGGGAGCTGTTTTTT. This encodes CASSFSGANTGELFF.

The chain links TRBV24-1 to TRBJ1-1; D ambiguous. Trimming stripped 4 bases from V and 1 base from J, with 12 bases between. CDR3 length: 15 amino acids. The V gene's germline CDR1 is KGHDR and CDR2 SFDVKD. CDR3: CATSDKGDSNTEAFF. CDR3 nucleotides: TGTGCCACCAGTGACAAAGGAGACTCGAACACTGAAGCTTTCTTT.

V is TRBV18 and J is TRBJ2-7, with TRBD2 matching over 11 bases. V lost 0 bases to trimming and J lost 4 bases; unmatched junction nucleotides: 2. Germline loops: CDR1 KGHSH, CDR2 LQKENI. The CDR3 spans 15 residues. CDR3 region: CASSPPTSGNYEQYF. As DNA, the CDR3 is TGTGCCAGCTCACCACCGACTAGCGGGAATTACGAGCAGTACTTC.

The chain is built from TRBV30 and TRBJ1-5, with 7 positions matching TRBD1. The germline V gene has CDR1 GTSNPN and CDR2 SVGIG (reference sequence). J was trimmed by 0 bases and V by 2 bases; bases with no gene match: 4. The CDR3 has 15 residues. The CDR3 sequence is CAWSRNRGSNQPQHF. Written as DNA, the CDR3 is TGTGCCTGGAGTAGGAACAGGGGTAGCAATCAGCCCCAGCATTTT.

The rearrangement joins TRBV28 to TRBJ1-3, with TRBD1 identical over 8 bases. The CDR3 consists of 14 residues. V was pared by 3 bases and J by 4 bases, with 2 bases of the junction left unmatched. The V gene's germline CDR1 is MDHEN and CDR2 SYDVKM. The CDR3 is CASSFDRGGNTIYF. The CDR3 nucleotides are TGTGCCAGCAGTTTTGACAGGGGAGGAAACACCATATATTTT.

The V call is TRBV7-9, the J call TRBJ1-1, with D possibly matching TRBD1 (6 bases). Per germline, CDR1 SEHNR and CDR2 FQNEAQ (reference sequence). CDR3 size: 14 residues. With 5 bases removed from V and 6 bases from J, the gap between germline ends came to 16 bases. This CDR3 reads CASSLAVGTSEAFF. As DNA, the CDR3 is TGTGCCAGCAGCCTCGCCGTCGGGACATCTGAAGCTTTCTTT.

This clone was seen once. CDR3 DNA: TGCGCCAGCAGCTTGTTTGCCGAGCGAGGAACTGAAGCTTTCTTT. Amino acid sequence: CASSLFAERGTEAFF. The chain links TRBV5-1 to TRBJ1-1; D gene ambiguous. The CDR3 has 15 amino acids. CDR1 is SGHRS and CDR2 is YFSETQ in the germline V gene. V was pared by 1 base and J by 5 bases, with 15 bases between.